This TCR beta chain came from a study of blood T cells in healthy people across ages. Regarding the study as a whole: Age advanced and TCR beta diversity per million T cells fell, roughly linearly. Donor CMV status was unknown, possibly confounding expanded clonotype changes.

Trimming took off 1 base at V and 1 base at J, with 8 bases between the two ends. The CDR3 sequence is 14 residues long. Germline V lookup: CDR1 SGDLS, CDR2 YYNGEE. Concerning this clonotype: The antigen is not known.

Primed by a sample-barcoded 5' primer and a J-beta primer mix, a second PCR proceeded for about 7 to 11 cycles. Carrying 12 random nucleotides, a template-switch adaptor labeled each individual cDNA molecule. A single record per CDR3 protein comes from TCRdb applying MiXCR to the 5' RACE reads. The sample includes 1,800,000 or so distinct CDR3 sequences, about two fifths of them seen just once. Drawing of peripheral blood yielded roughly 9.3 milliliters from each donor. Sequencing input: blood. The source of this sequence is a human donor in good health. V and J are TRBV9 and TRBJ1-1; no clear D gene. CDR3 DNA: TGTGCCAGCAGCGTATACAGCTCGAACACTGAAGCTTTCTTT. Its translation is CASSVYSSNTEAFF.